This T cell receptor (beta chain) is drawn from a study of cytomegalovirus exposure and HLA in healthy donors. Study-level points and caveats: The classifier reportedly diagnosed cytomegalovirus status with high sensitivity and specificity. CMV serostatus was the only recorded immune exposure for donors. Among the most significant clusters, several appeared linked to common viral pathogens in a later analysis. A previous analysis found most TCR beta V segments productive roughly 87% or roughly 30% of the time.

In regard to this clone: Its antigen is not identified.

Amplification used 60 Vbeta primers and 13 Jbeta primers. Sequenced by immunoSEQ multiplex PCR; TCRdb stores in-frame clones only, minus some. The table includes around 160,000 clones, roughly 88% detected once. Sequencing was performed on PBMCs. This clonotype was obtained from a man aged 18 to 29 in good health and CMV-seropositive.

The CDR3 DNA reads TGTGCCAGCAGCGACCGACAGGGGGCGAGAAAGCAGTTCTTC. Translating it yields CASSDRQGARKQFF. The chain combines TRBV9 with TRBJ2-1; TRBD1 agrees at 10 bases. The CDR3 extends over 14 amino acids. CDR1 is SGDLS, CDR2 YYNGEE, per germline. The V and J ends lost 3 bases and 11 bases, in that order; junction bases with no gene match: 8.